The 11 T cell receptor beta chains reported below all come from one sample, sequenced in a study of cytotoxic CD8 clonotypes in ibrutinib-treated CLL. Method: immunoSEQ multiplex PCR; TCRdb's copy keeps in-frame clones and lacks some. The sample carries approximately 84,000 clones, 75% to 85% recorded once. The sample consisted of PBMCs, taken after 12 months of ibrutinib treatment. The receptors shown here come from a human donor with chronic lymphocytic leukemia.

This clone was detected only a few times. The chain combines TRBV2 with TRBJ1-2; D uncertain. V was cut by 2 bases and J by 5 bases, with 15 bases left in between. CDR1 and CDR2 (germline): SNHLY, FYNNEI. CDR3 length: 15 residues. CDR3 protein: CASSESRLSGYGYTF. CDR3 nucleotides: TGTGCCAGCAGTGAAAGCCGGTTGTCGGGATATGGCTACACCTTC.

V gene TRBV7-8 combines with J gene TRBJ2-7; tentative D call: TRBD2 (7 bases). The CDR3 sequence is 15 residues long. The V and J ends lost 7 bases and 4 bases respectively, with 20 bases between them. Germline CDR1 is SGHVS and CDR2 is FQNEAQ. The CDR3 spells CASTPRGGRIYEQYF. CDR3 sequence (DNA): TGTGCCAGCACCCCTAGGGGGGGTCGTATTTACGAGCAGTACTTC.

The table lists this clone with a few counts. CDR3 DNA sequence: TGTGCCAGCAGACGCGACAGGGGGAATACTAATTCACCCCTCCACTTT. Amino acid sequence: CASRRDRGNTNSPLHF. The chain is built from TRBV2 and TRBJ1-6, with 9 bases that match TRBD1. From germline, CDR1 is SNHLY and CDR2 FYNNEI. J was trimmed by 6 bases and V by 6 bases; bases with no gene match: 9. The length of the CDR3 is 16 residues.

The chain carries TRBV5-4 and TRBJ1-6; D perhaps matches TRBD1 (5 bases). CDR3 length: 16 amino acids. V lost 2 bases and J 9 bases, leaving 18 bases between the germline ends. The germline CDR1 and CDR2 sequences are SGHNT and YYREEE (reference sequence). The CDR3 DNA sequence: TGTGCCAGCAGCTTTTTGGGGGAGGCTCTTGGTTCACCCCTCCACTTT. This gives the protein CASSFLGEALGSPLHF.

The V gene is TRBV10-3, the J gene TRBJ1-5; no clear D. Trimming took 7 bases from V and 1 from J, leaving 5 bases between them. From germline, CDR1 is ENHRY and CDR2 SYGVKD. This CDR3 contains 12 residues. CDR3 DNA: TGTGCCATCAAGGACAGCAATCAGCCCCAGCATTTT. It yields the protein CAIKDSNQPQHF.

The CDR3 coding sequence is TGCGCCAGCAGCCACACGGGACTAGCGGGAGTCGAGACCCAGTACTTC. Its protein is CASSHTGLAGVETQYF. V gene TRBV5-1 combines with J gene TRBJ2-5, with 14 bases lining up with TRBD2. The V and J ends lost 4 bases and 5 bases, in that order; junction bases with no gene match: 7. Germline CDR1 and CDR2: SGHRS and YFSETQ. The CDR3 is 16 amino acids.

The V gene is TRBV6-5, the J gene TRBJ2-1; D might be TRBD2 (6 bases). CDR1 is MNHEY and CDR2 is SVGAGI in the germline V gene. This CDR3 contains 14 residues. V shed 6 bases and J shed 0 bases, with 9 bases lying between them. For the CDR3, the DNA is TGTGCCAGCAGAATAGCGGACTCCTACAATGAGCAGTTCTTC. Its translation is CASRIADSYNEQFF.

V is TRBV7-9 and J is TRBJ2-7; 9 bases align to TRBD1. Trimming cost V 5 bases and J 5 bases; bases outside gene matches: 7. Germline V CDR1 and CDR2: SEHNR, FQNEAQ (reference sequence). This CDR3 comprises 14 residues. The CDR3 region has the DNA TGTGCCAGCAGCCTAGGACAGGGGAGGGACGAGCAGTACTTC. This translates into CASSLGQGRDEQYF.

The chain carries TRBV5-1 and TRBJ2-7, with D possibly matching TRBD2 (6 bases). Trimming shortened V by 4 bases and J by 0 bases, and 14 bases separated the two germline ends. In germline, CDR1 is SGHRS, CDR2 YFSETQ. The CDR3 runs to 15 residues. This CDR3 is CASSPRGGGSYEQYF. CDR3 bases: TGCGCCAGCAGCCCGCGGGGTGGGGGCTCCTACGAGCAGTACTTC.

The gene calls are TRBV11-2 and TRBJ2-3, with a weak D call TRBD2 (6 bases). The CDR3 length is 14 residues. Germline V gene lookup returns CDR1 SGHAT and CDR2 FQNNGV. Trimming removed 5 bases at V and 4 bases at J, with 13 bases between. CDR3 in amino acids: CASSPGLRSDTQYF. The CDR3 region has the DNA TGTGCCAGCAGCCCCGGACTAAGGTCAGATACGCAGTATTTT.

The chain uses TRBV5-1 and TRBJ2-7, with D possibly matching TRBD2 (5 bases). The CDR3 runs 14 residues. CDR1 is SGHRS, CDR2 YFSETQ, per germline. The V end was cut by 4 bases, the J end by 2 bases, with 13 bases between. CDR3 sequence: CASSPWTGTYEQYF. For the CDR3, the DNA is TGCGCCAGCAGCCCCTGGACGGGGACCTACGAGCAGTACTTC.